The 5 T cell receptor beta chains presented below share a single source sample, sequenced in a study of PD-L1 blockade in urothelial cancer. Some clones are missing from TCRdb's copy, which holds only in-frame ones; the method was immunoSEQ multiplex PCR. Among about 88,000 clones listed, more than 90% were seen once. This material consisted of PBMCs, taken around atezolizumab (anti-PD-L1) treatment. These receptors all come from a man in his sixties with urothelial cancer.

The chain carries TRBV7-9 and TRBJ1-2; 7 bases are shared with TRBD1. The germline V gene encodes CDR1 SEHNR and CDR2 FQNEAQ (reference sequence). V was pared by 1 base and J by 4 bases, with 6 bases of the junction left unmatched. The CDR3 length is 15 residues. The CDR3 DNA reads TGTGCCAGCAGCTTAGTGCAGGGGGTCGGCTATGGCTACACCTTC. Encoded protein: CASSLVQGVGYGYTF.

The chain combines TRBV28 with TRBJ1-1; D gene unclear. There are 12 residues in the CDR3. Germline V gene sequence: CDR1 MDHEN, CDR2 SYDVKM. V lost 3 bases and J lost 11, with 13 bases in between. The CDR3 nucleotides are TGTGCCAGCAGTTTGCCCGGTTTGCTCGCTTTCTTT. It codes for CASSLPGLLAFF. Looking up the rest from reference TRBV28 and TRBJ1-1 gives the full variable domain: DVKVTQSSRYLVKRTGEKVFLECVQDMDHENMFWYRQDPGLGLRLIYFSYDVKMKEKGDIPEGYSVSREKKERFSLILESASTNQTSMYLCASSLPGLLAFFGQGTRLTVV.

J is TRBJ2-7 and V is TRBV5-5; 14 bases are shared with TRBD2. This CDR3 comprises 15 residues. Germline loops: CDR1 SGHKS, CDR2 YYEKEE (reference sequence). J lost 3 bases, V lost 4 bases, and 3 bases had no gene match. The DNA for the CDR3 is TGTGCCAGCAGCCGAGGGACTAGCGGGAGCTACGAGCAGTACTTC. This sequence encodes CASSRGTSGSYEQYF. The complete variable domain, with remaining parts taken from reference TRBV5-5 and TRBJ2-7, reads DAGVTQSPTHLIKTRGQQVTLRCSPISGHKSVSWYQQVLGQGPQFIFQYYEKEERGRGNFPDRFSARQFPNYSSELNVNALLLGDSALYLCASSRGTSGSYEQYFGPGTRLTVT.

The chain has TRBV27 and TRBJ2-1, with 8 bases identical to TRBD2. J gave up 0 bases and V 0 bases, and 16 bases lay outside the gene matches. Germline V gene data show CDR1 as MNHEY and CDR2 as SMNVEV (reference sequence). The CDR3 runs 21 residues. CDR3 residues: CASSLSPGTRSPRSSYNEQFF. The CDR3 DNA reads as TGTGCCAGCAGTTTATCCCCCGGGACTAGGAGCCCTAGAAGCTCCTACAATGAGCAGTTCTTC.

This sequence joins TRBV2 and TRBJ2-3; 7 bases fit TRBD1. V lost 5 bases and J lost 8; bases outside the gene matches: 10. This CDR3 is built from 14 residues. The germline V gene has CDR1 SNHLY and CDR2 FYNNEI. CDR3 residues: CASSSQQGVGTQYF. In DNA, the CDR3 is TGTGCCAGCAGTTCGCAGCAGGGGGTGGGTACGCAGTATTTT.